This T cell receptor (beta chain) was sequenced in a study of cytomegalovirus exposure and HLA in healthy donors. To note about this clone: The antigen is undetermined.

PCR employed 60 Vbeta and 13 Jbeta primers. The data were produced by immunoSEQ multiplex PCR, yet TCRdb's version contains in-frame clones alone and is incomplete. Counted here are roughly 150,000 clones, 65% to 70% occurring once; the ten biggest clones make up about 1.5%. This CDR3 has 14 residues. V lost 0 bases, J lost 3 bases, and 1 base stayed unmatched. Findings and limits, study-wide: DRB1 showed the most TCR associations and HLA-C the fewest in a later analysis, as rates varied by HLA locus. It is likely that the observed cluster of highly shared sequence variants was a sequencing artifact. Cytomegalovirus association was listed for about 150 TCR beta chains.

The sequence was collected from a human donor in good health. Sequencing input: PBMCs. V usage is TRBV23-1 and J usage is TRBJ2-7, with TRBD2 matching over 8 bases. TRBV23-1 qualifies as an ORF whose function is uncertain. DNA of the CDR3: TGCGCCAGCAGTCAATCGGGGACTAGCTACGAGCAGTACTTC. Translation: CASSQSGTSYEQYF.